The present T cell receptor beta chain was sequenced within a study of monozygotic twins with inflammatory bowel disease. Two nested PCRs, of about 16 and 10 cycles, processed TCRalpha and TCRbeta cDNA. TCRdb re-analyzed the 5' RACE reads; it lists each CDR3 protein once, without DNA. This sample's table has more than 300,000 distinct CDR3 sequences. CDR1 is SQVTM, CDR2 ANQGSEA, per germline. The length of the CDR3 is 15 residues. The chain uses TRBV29-1 and TRBJ2-7; TCRdb's D gene call, TRBD2, goes unchecked for lack of DNA. Input material: blood. The TCR sequence derives from a human donor with ulcerative colitis or Crohn's disease, or a healthy co-twin of an affected twin (not recorded which). The CDR3 is CSVEAPSGGSYEQYF.